This T cell receptor (beta chain) is drawn from a study of blood T cell repertoires in COVID-19. This clone showed up just a few times. TCRdb's copy holds only in-frame clones and misses some; the assay was immunoSEQ multiplex PCR. The sample holds about 130,000 clones, 80% to 90% seen once. CDR3 length: 17 amino acids. Germline CDR1 SGHVS, CDR2 FQNEAQ. The V end was cut by 4 bases, the J end by 4 bases, with 17 bases between. The sample taken for sequencing was PBMCs or T cells enriched from blood (not recorded which). J is TRBJ1-6 and V is TRBV7-8; TRBD1 is a possible D gene (5 bases). The TCR comes from a man in his forties or fifties who had recovered from COVID-19. CDR3 residues: CASSSRGEIPYNSPLHF. The CDR3 DNA reads as TGTGCCAGCAGCTCCCGGGGGGAAATCCCTTATAATTCACCCCTCCACTTT.